Listed below are T cell receptor beta chains from one sample, sequenced in a study of blood T cell repertoires in COVID-19. The data were produced by immunoSEQ multiplex PCR, yet TCRdb's version contains in-frame clones alone and is incomplete. The repertoire holds under 70,000 clones, with 80% to 95% as singletons. Sequenced: peripheral blood. Receptors were obtained from a human donor with active COVID-19. The donor label of this sample is uncertain. Both conserved end residues are part of each CDR3. A D gene is named only where the DNA matches it firmly. Clone size is given for some rows only: seen once, a few or many times, or a class if the clone is expanded.

CDR3 | DNA | J | D | size | V
CASSQRTGPVDTGELFF | TGTGCCAGCAGCCAACGGACAGGCCCAGTTGACACCGGGGAGCTGTTTTTT | TRBJ2-2 | TRBD1 | NA | TRBV7-9
CASSYGVGLGETQYF | TGTGCCAGCAGTTACGGGGTGGGACTAGGAGAGACCCAGTACTTC | TRBJ2-5 | TRBD2 | once | TRBV6-2/TRBV6-3
CAVTVGQGRWTEAFF | TGTGCTGTTACGGTGGGACAGGGGCGATGGACTGAAGCTTTCTTT | TRBJ1-1 | TRBD1 | NA | TRBV6-5
CASSLRESDEQFF | TGTGCCAGCAGCTTAAGGGAGTCAGATGAGCAGTTCTTC | TRBJ2-1 | NA | NA | TRBV11-2
CAISVQDGNTQYF | TGTGCCATCAGTGTCCAGGATGGAAATACGCAGTATTTT | TRBJ2-3 | NA | NA | TRBV10-3
CASSPLSTANSGANVLTF | TGTGCCAGCAGCCCTCTTTCGACAGCCAACTCTGGGGCCAACGTCCTGACTTTC | TRBJ2-6 | NA | once | TRBV5-4
CASSHFGGEETQYF | TGTGCCAGCAGCCACTTCGGGGGAGAGGAGACCCAGTACTTC | TRBJ2-5 | NA | NA | TRBV7-2
CASSSGRTTEQFF | TGTGCCAGCTCTAGCGGGAGAACGACTGAGCAGTTCTTC | TRBJ2-1 | TRBD2 | NA | TRBV2
CASIGGGNTEAFF | TGTGCCAGCATCGGGGGGGGTAACACTGAAGCTTTCTTT | TRBJ1-1 | NA | NA | TRBV5-4
CASSLAWSSYNEQFF | TGTGCCAGCAGCTTAGCCTGGAGCTCCTACAATGAGCAGTTCTTC | TRBJ2-1 | NA | once | TRBV7-9
CASSLGGGYNEQFF | TGTGCTAGCAGCTTGGGCGGGGGCTACAATGAGCAGTTCTTC | TRBJ2-1 | TRBD2 | NA | TRBV7-7
CASSLALPSGAGELFF | TGTGCCAGCAGCTTAGCGCTGCCTAGCGGGGCCGGGGAGCTGTTTTTT | TRBJ2-2 | TRBD2 | NA | TRBV7-6
CASSDEREGGETQYF | TGTGCCAGCAGTGATGAGCGGGAGGGAGGAGAGACCCAGTACTTC | TRBJ2-5 | TRBD2 | NA | TRBV2
CSAMGQFNTEAFF | TGCAGCGCTATGGGACAGTTCAACACTGAAGCTTTCTTT | TRBJ1-1 | TRBD1 | NA | TRBV29-1
CASSTRGVIGYTF | TGTGCCAGCAGCACCAGGGGCGTGATCGGCTACACCTTC | TRBJ1-2 | NA | NA | TRBV7-8